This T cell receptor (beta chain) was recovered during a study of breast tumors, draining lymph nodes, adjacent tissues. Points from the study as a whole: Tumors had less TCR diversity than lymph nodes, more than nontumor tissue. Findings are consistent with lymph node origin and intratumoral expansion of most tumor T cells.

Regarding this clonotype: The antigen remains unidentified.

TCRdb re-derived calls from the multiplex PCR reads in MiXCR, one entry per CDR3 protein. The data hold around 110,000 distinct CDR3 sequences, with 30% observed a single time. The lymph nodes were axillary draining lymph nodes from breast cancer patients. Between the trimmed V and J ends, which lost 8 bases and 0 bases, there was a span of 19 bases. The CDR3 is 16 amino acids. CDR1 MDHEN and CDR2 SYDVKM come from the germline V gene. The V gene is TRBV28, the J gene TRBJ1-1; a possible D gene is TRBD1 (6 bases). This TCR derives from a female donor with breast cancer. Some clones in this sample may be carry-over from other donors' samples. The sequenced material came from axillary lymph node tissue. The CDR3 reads CASVPPGEGVNTEAFF. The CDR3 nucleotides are TGTGCCAGCGTCCCCCCAGGGGAAGGGGTGAACACTGAAGCTTTCTTT.